These 32 T cell receptor beta chains share one sample of origin, sequenced in a study of Ad26.COV2.S vaccination and SARS-CoV-2 variants. TCRdb's copy holds only in-frame clones and misses some; the assay was immunoSEQ multiplex PCR. The sample lists more than 300,000 clones, about 89% occurring once. Indicated treatment: 19 received Ad26.COV2.S at low or high dose, single or two shots; 5 received placebo; per-sample allocation not given. Each sample was drawn 63 days after the first injection (of vaccine or placebo). The material sequenced was peripheral blood, taken in a trial of Ad26.COV2.S vaccine versus placebo. The receptors come from a person aged 18 to 59 who received the Ad26.COV2.S COVID-19 vaccine or a placebo.

The chain recombines TRBV5-1 with TRBJ2-7, with D possibly TRBD2 on 5 matching bases. The CDR3 extends over 16 amino acids. The V and J ends lost 2 bases and 0 bases respectively, with 15 bases between them. Germline CDR1 SGHRS, CDR2 YFSETQ. The CDR3, as DNA: TGCGCCAGCAGCTTCGGCACGTCTACTAGCTCCTACGAGCAGTACTTC. The encoded protein is CASSFGTSTSSYEQYF.

A word on this clone: The same CDR3 also results from other DNA sequences found in this sample. The chain recombines TRBV5-1 with TRBJ2-1, with 8 bases fitting TRBD2. Germline assignment: CDR1 SGHRS and CDR2 YFSETQ. V lost 2 bases and J lost 0; bases outside the gene matches: 4. The CDR3 runs 16 residues. The CDR3 sequence: CASSFGGGSSYNEQFF. The CDR3 bases are TGCGCCAGCAGCTTCGGCGGGGGGAGCTCCTACAATGAGCAGTTCTTC.

The rearrangement joins TRBV5-4 to TRBJ1-2, with TRBD1 matching 9 bases. CDR1 SGHNT and CDR2 YYREEE come from the germline V gene (reference sequence). V was clipped by 6 bases and J by 3 bases; unmatched bases: 9. The CDR3 runs to 15 residues. The CDR3 DNA sequence: TGTGCCAGCAAACCGACAGGGGGGGACGACTATGGCTACACCTTC. Protein product: CASKPTGGDDYGYTF.

This clone showed up just once. V is TRBV5-6 and J is TRBJ2-5; TRBD2 matches at 13 bases. The CDR3 loop spans 16 amino acids. Germline-derived CDR1 and CDR2 are SGHDT and YYEEEE. With 4 bases clipped from V and 2 bases from J, the junction kept 5 bases outside the gene matches. CDR3 loop: CASSMTSGGKQETQYF. In DNA form, the CDR3 reads TGTGCCAGCAGCATGACTAGCGGGGGGAAACAAGAGACCCAGTACTTC.

The chain has TRBV7-9 and TRBJ2-7; 7 positions agree with TRBD2. This CDR3 is built from 16 residues. Germline CDR1 and CDR2: SEHNR and FQNEAQ (reference sequence). The V and J ends lost 1 base and 0 bases, in that order; junction bases with no gene match: 6. For the CDR3, the DNA is TGTGCCAGCAGCTTAGTTCGAGCGGGGCCCTCCTACGAGCAGTACTTC. As protein: CASSLVRAGPSYEQYF.

This clone occurred once. The CDR3 is CASSLNRDRAYEQYF. CDR3 nucleotides: TGTGCCAGCAGTTTAAATCGGGACAGGGCCTACGAGCAGTACTTC. V and J are TRBV27 and TRBJ2-7, with 9 bases aligning to TRBD1. Per the germline V gene, CDR1 is MNHEY and CDR2 is SMNVEV (reference sequence). This CDR3 is 15 amino acids long. The V gene end was trimmed by 2 bases and the J gene end by 2 bases; junction bases not matched to a gene: 4.

The CDR3 DNA reads TGTGCCAGCAGTTTATGGGCAGGGAGTAGCAATCAGCCCCAGCATTTT. Protein: CASSLWAGSSNQPQHF. V usage is TRBV28 and J usage is TRBJ1-5; TRBD1 is a possible D gene (5 bases). The V end was cut by 0 bases, the J end by 0 bases, with 9 bases between. Looked up from germline, CDR1 is MDHEN and CDR2 is SYDVKM. This CDR3 region has 16 residues. Combining the CDR3 with reference TRBV28 and TRBJ1-5 gives the whole variable domain DVKVTQSSRYLVKRTGEKVFLECVQDMDHENMFWYRQDPGLGLRLIYFSYDVKMKEKGDIPEGYSVSREKKERFSLILESASTNQTSMYLCASSLWAGSSNQPQHFGDGTRLSIL.

The chain recombines TRBV7-8 with TRBJ2-7; D might be TRBD2 (6 bases). CDR3 length: 15 amino acids. V was clipped by 0 bases and J by 6 bases, with 15 bases between them. Per the germline V gene, CDR1 is SGHVS and CDR2 is FQNEAQ. The CDR3: CASSLARGPSVEQYF. In DNA, the CDR3 is TGTGCCAGCAGCTTAGCGCGGGGACCCTCTGTCGAGCAGTACTTC.

The gene calls are TRBV7-6 and TRBJ2-5; D is uncertain. V was pared by 1 base and J by 3 bases, with 27 bases between. The CDR3 runs to 20 residues. Germline assignment: CDR1 SGHVS and CDR2 FNYEAQ. The CDR3 DNA reads TGTGCCAGCAGCTTAGACGTGGGCAGCGCGTCGGTCAGAGGCGAAGAGACCCAGTACTTC. It yields the protein CASSLDVGSASVRGEETQYF. Full variable domain (missing parts from reference TRBV7-6 and TRBJ2-5): GAGVSQSPRYKVTKRGQDVALRCDPISGHVSLYWYRQALGQGPEFLTYFNYEAQQDKSGLPNDRFSAERPEGSISTLTIQRTEQRDSAMYRCASSLDVGSASVRGEETQYFGPGTRLLVL.

V usage is TRBV5-1 and J usage is TRBJ2-3; D is unclear. Per germline, CDR1 SGHRS and CDR2 YFSETQ. V gave up 0 bases and J gave up 5 bases, with 13 bases separating them. The CDR3 runs 15 residues. Here the CDR3 DNA reads TGCGCCAGCAGCTTGGCTGGGTACAGTCAAGATACGCAGTATTTT. Translated: CASSLAGYSQDTQYF.

The chain carries TRBV28 and TRBJ2-4, with D possibly matching TRBD1 (5 bases). The germline CDR1 and CDR2 sequences are MDHEN and SYDVKM. The germline V and J ends were trimmed by 4 bases and 0 bases, with 13 bases remaining between them. CDR3 size: 16 residues. CDR3 in DNA: TGTGCCAGCAGTTCCGACAGACCAATAGCCAAAAACATTCAGTACTTC. This encodes CASSSDRPIAKNIQYF.

Remarks on this clone: This CDR3 is also generated by other DNA sequences in the sample. J is TRBJ1-5 and V is TRBV7-8; unclear D gene. CDR3 length: 14 residues. The V gene lost 1 base and the J gene lost 0 bases, with 4 bases spanning the gap. The germline V gene encodes CDR1 SGHVS and CDR2 FQNEAQ. The CDR3 bases are TGTGCCAGCAGCTTAGTAGATAGCAATCAGCCCCAGCATTTT. Amino acids: CASSLVDSNQPQHF.

V gene TRBV27 combines with J gene TRBJ2-7, with D possibly being TRBD1 (6 bases). Germline CDR1 MNHEY, CDR2 SMNVEV (reference sequence). The CDR3 is 16 residues long. V was clipped by 5 bases and J by 4 bases, with 21 bases between them. The CDR3 protein is CASSLSAGNRVYEQYF. The CDR3 coding sequence is TGTGCCAGCAGTCTAAGCGCCGGGAACAGGGTTTACGAGCAGTACTTC.

The chain uses TRBV2 and TRBJ2-5; 10 bases are shared with TRBD2. The junction had 12 bases not matched to a gene; V was cut back by 3 bases and J by 5 bases. The CDR3 sequence is 17 residues long. The V gene's germline CDR1 is SNHLY and CDR2 FYNNEI. This chain's CDR3 is CASSDRQLAGVVETQYF. For the CDR3, the DNA is TGTGCCAGCAGTGATAGGCAGCTAGCGGGGGTAGTGGAGACCCAGTACTTC.

The V and J genes are TRBV27 and TRBJ2-1, with 7 bases aligning to TRBD1. The CDR3 runs to 13 residues. Germline-derived CDR1 and CDR2 are MNHEY and SMNVEV (reference sequence). V dropped 6 bases and J dropped 7; count of bases not matched to a gene: 6. The CDR3 sequence: CASSRTGVNEQFF. The CDR3 region has the DNA TGTGCCAGCAGCAGAACAGGGGTTAATGAGCAGTTCTTC.

The gene calls are TRBV5-6 and TRBJ1-6; D is unresolved. V lost 2 bases and J lost 9, with 12 bases in between. Germline V CDR1 and CDR2: SGHDT, YYEEEE. CDR3 size: 14 residues. The CDR3 coding sequence is TGTGCCAGCAGCTTCCCAGAGCCGAGTTCACCCCTCCACTTT. This codes for CASSFPEPSSPLHF.

The CDR3 protein is CASSQHGQYNSPLHF. In DNA form, the CDR3 reads TGCGCCAGCAGCCAACATGGACAGTATAATTCACCCCTCCACTTT. The chain combines TRBV4-3 with TRBJ1-6; weak D call: TRBD1 (6 bases). This CDR3 is 15 amino acids long. In germline, CDR1 is LGHNA, CDR2 YSLEER. Trimming pared 2 bases from V and 4 bases from J, leaving 9 bases between.

The chain employs TRBV3-1 (or the pseudogene TRBV3-2) and TRBJ2-3; D uncertain. Trimming shortened V by 2 bases and J by 5 bases, and 20 bases separated the two germline ends. CDR1 is LGHDT, CDR2 YNNKEL, per germline (reference sequence). The CDR3 has 17 amino acids. The CDR3 DNA is TGTGCCAGCAGCCAAAATCGCGCTGAGAGGATTTTAGATACGCAGTATTTT. Protein: CASSQNRAERILDTQYF.

The gene calls are TRBV9 and TRBJ2-1; possibly TRBD1 for D (6 bases). The CDR3 consists of 16 residues. From germline, CDR1 is SGDLS and CDR2 YYNGEE. V lost 3 bases to trimming and J lost 4 bases, with 17 bases between them. CDR3: CASSDRGQTLYNEQFF. The CDR3 DNA is TGTGCCAGCAGCGACCGTGGACAGACACTTTACAATGAGCAGTTCTTC.

This clone was recorded once. The rearrangement links TRBV2 to TRBJ2-7; TRBD1 aligns across 9 bases. The CDR3 runs to 14 residues. Germline lookup yields CDR1 SNHLY and CDR2 FYNNEI. V was clipped by 5 bases and J by 0 bases; unmatched bases: 2. DNA for the CDR3: TGTGCCAGCAGTTTACAGGGGGCCTCCTACGAGCAGTACTTC. This gives the protein CASSLQGASYEQYF.

The sample holds one count of this clone. The chain couples TRBV19 to TRBJ1-2; D remains unclear. V gave up 6 bases and J gave up 8 bases, with 19 bases separating them. The CDR3 covers 14 residues. CDR1 and CDR2 (germline): LNHDA, SQIVND (reference sequence). The CDR3 DNA reads TGTGCCAGTAGACTTATTGGATCCACAGAGGGCTACACCTTC. Its translation is CASRLIGSTEGYTF.

V usage is TRBV5-1 and J usage is TRBJ1-4; no definite D call. The CDR3 contains 16 residues. V was trimmed by 4 bases and J by 0 bases, leaving 13 bases between them. Germline CDR1 reads SGHRS; CDR2 reads YFSETQ. CDR3 region: CASSPSGVATNEKLFF. For the CDR3, the DNA is TGCGCCAGCAGCCCCTCCGGGGTCGCAACTAATGAAAAACTGTTTTTT. The whole variable domain, filled in from reference TRBV5-1 and TRBJ1-4, reads KAGVTQTPRYLIKTRGQQVTLSCSPISGHRSVSWYQQTPGQGLQFLFEYFSETQRNKGNFPGRFSGRQFSNSRSEMNVSTLELGDSALYLCASSPSGVATNEKLFFGSGTQLSVL.

The chain is built from TRBV5-1 and TRBJ1-6; TRBD1 matches at 7 bases. Germline CDR1 is SGHRS and CDR2 is YFSETQ. Trimming cost V 5 bases and J 7 bases; bases outside gene matches: 9. CDR3 length: 15 residues. The CDR3 sequence: CASSSSGTANSPLHF. CDR3 DNA: TGCGCCAGCAGTTCTTCCGGGACAGCGAATTCACCCCTCCACTTT.

This clone has only one observation. The CDR3 nucleotides read TGTGCCAGCAGCGGCCCCGGGTCTGACACCGGGGAGCTGTTTTTT. Protein product: CASSGPGSDTGELFF. The chain joins TRBV21-1 to TRBJ2-2; the table's D call, TRBD2, has no DNA check behind it. TRBV21-1 is a known pseudogene. This CDR3 region has 15 residues.

CDR3: CASSRPPNEQFF. In DNA, the CDR3 is TGCGCCAGCAGCCGACCACCTAATGAGCAGTTCTTC. The rearrangement links TRBV5-1 to TRBJ2-1; D unclear. Per germline, CDR1 SGHRS and CDR2 YFSETQ. CDR3 size: 12 residues. The germline V and J ends were trimmed by 4 bases and 7 bases, with 9 bases remaining between them.

The CDR3, as DNA: TGTGCCAGCAGCACCGGACAGTTTGGGGCAACTAATGAAAAACTGTTTTTT. Its protein product is CASSTGQFGATNEKLFF. V is TRBV5-6 and J is TRBJ1-4, with D tentatively TRBD1 (6 bases). With 4 bases removed from V and 0 bases from J, the gap between germline ends came to 16 bases. The CDR3 is made up of 17 amino acids. Germline CDR1 is SGHDT and CDR2 is YYEEEE.

CDR3 DNA: TGTGCCAGCAGTGTAGGGACAGGGATGGACACCGGGGAGCTGTTTTTT. It encodes CASSVGTGMDTGELFF. The J gene is TRBJ2-2, the V gene TRBV6-1; 9 positions match TRBD1. This CDR3 has 16 residues. V was pared by 4 bases and J by 3 bases, with 6 bases of the junction left unmatched. In germline, CDR1 is MNHNS, CDR2 SASEGT.

The CDR3 DNA reads as TGTGCCAGCAGCGTAGCAGTCAACGGGGCCGGGGAGCTGTTTTTT. Its translation is CASSVAVNGAGELFF. The rearrangement links TRBV9 to TRBJ2-2, with a tentative D call TRBD2 (5 bases). This CDR3 has 15 residues. V was shortened by 0 bases and J by 6 bases, with 12 bases between the two germline ends. CDR1 SGDLS and CDR2 YYNGEE come from the germline V gene.

This clone is a singleton in its sample. V is TRBV2 and J is TRBJ2-1; the D is unclear. The germline gives CDR1 SNHLY, CDR2 FYNNEI. The CDR3 loop spans 14 amino acids. V lost 6 bases and J lost 1, with 10 bases in between. CDR3 bases: TGTGCCAGCAGGGCTACCCGTTCCTACAATGAGCAGTTCTTC. Residues: CASRATRSYNEQFF.

The chain has TRBV19 and TRBJ1-1; the D gene is possibly TRBD1 (6 bases). Germline V gene data show CDR1 as LNHDA and CDR2 as SQIVND (reference sequence). CDR3 length: 18 amino acids. Trimming pared 1 base from V and 0 bases from J, leaving 18 bases between. The CDR3 coding sequence is TGTGCCAGTAGTATAGGAGGGCCGGGGACACCCATGAACACTGAAGCTTTCTTT. This encodes CASSIGGPGTPMNTEAFF.

The chain couples TRBV5-4 to TRBJ1-2, with D uncertain. V was trimmed by 5 bases and J by 1 base, leaving 12 bases between them. Germline loops: CDR1 SGHNT, CDR2 YYREEE (reference sequence). The CDR3 is made up of 14 amino acids. CDR3 in DNA: TGTGCCAGCAGAAGTGCCAATGTTAACTATGGCTACACCTTC. As protein: CASRSANVNYGYTF.

This clone was observed once. The chain uses TRBV4-1 and TRBJ2-1, with D possibly matching TRBD2 (8 bases). Germline CDR1 reads MGHRA; CDR2 reads YSYEKL. V shed 3 bases and J shed 2 bases, with 29 bases lying between them. The CDR3 has 21 amino acids. The CDR3, as DNA: TGCGCCAGCAGCCAGACAGGGTTCGGGATAATCGGGGGGGCTCCCTACAATGAGCAGTTCTTC. It codes for CASSQTGFGIIGGAPYNEQFF.